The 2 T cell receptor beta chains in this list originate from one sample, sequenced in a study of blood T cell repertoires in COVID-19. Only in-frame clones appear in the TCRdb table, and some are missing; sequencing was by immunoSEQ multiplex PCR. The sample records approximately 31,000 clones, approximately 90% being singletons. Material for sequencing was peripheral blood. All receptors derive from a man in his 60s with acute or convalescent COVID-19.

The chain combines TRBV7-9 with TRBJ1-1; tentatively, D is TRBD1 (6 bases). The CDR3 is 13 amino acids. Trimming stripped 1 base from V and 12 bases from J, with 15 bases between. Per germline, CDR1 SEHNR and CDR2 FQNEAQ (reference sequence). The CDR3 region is CASSLGTGRVTFF. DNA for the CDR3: TGTGCCAGCAGCTTAGGAACAGGGAGGGTAACTTTCTTT.

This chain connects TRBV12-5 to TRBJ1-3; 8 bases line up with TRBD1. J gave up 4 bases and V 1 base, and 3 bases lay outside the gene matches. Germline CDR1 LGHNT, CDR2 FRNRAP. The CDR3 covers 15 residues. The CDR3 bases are TGTGCTAGTGGTTTGGCCCGGGACAGGGGAAACACCATATATTTT. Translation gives CASGLARDRGNTIYF.